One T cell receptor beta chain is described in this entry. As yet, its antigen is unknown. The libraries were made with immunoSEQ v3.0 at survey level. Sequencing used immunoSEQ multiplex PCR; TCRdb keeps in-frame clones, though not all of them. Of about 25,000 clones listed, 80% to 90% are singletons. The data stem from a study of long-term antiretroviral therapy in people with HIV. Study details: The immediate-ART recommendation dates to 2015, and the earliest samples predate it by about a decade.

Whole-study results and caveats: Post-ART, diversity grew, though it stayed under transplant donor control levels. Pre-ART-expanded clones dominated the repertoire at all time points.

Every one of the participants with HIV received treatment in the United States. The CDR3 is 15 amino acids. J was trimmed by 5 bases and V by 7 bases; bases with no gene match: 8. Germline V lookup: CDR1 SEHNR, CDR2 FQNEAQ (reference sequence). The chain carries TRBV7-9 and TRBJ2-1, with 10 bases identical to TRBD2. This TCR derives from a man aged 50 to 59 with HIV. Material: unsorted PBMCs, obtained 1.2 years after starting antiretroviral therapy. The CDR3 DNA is TGTGCCAGCAACCTAGGACTAGCGGTAAACAATGAGCAGTTCTTC. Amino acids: CASNLGLAVNNEQFF. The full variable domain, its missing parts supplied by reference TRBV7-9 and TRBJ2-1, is DTGVSQNPRHKITKRGQNVTFRCDPISEHNRLYWYRQTLGQGPEFLTYFQNEAQLEKSRLLSDRFSAERPKGSFSTLEIQRTEQGDSAMYLCASNLGLAVNNEQFFGPGTRLTVL.